Sequencing of this TCR beta chain was carried out in a study of a mutant IDH1 vaccine in newly diagnosed glioma. The wider study: Following radiotherapy alone, or alongside temozolomide cycles, vaccination was started after an interval of 4-6 weeks. Study-wide results and limits: Most patients, approximately 92%, showed vaccine-induced immune responses.

Points on this clone: No antigen is known for it.

Specified time point: week 35, safety follow-up. The vaccine gave 300 ug of a 20-mer mutant IDH1 peptide subcutaneously per dose. The length of the CDR3 is 13 residues. Per the germline V gene, CDR1 is MRHNA and CDR2 is SNTAGT. V was clipped by 3 bases and J by 2 bases, with 6 bases between them. Data came from immunoSEQ multiplex PCR; TCRdb stores just in-frame clones and leaves some out. The data contain about 48,000 clones, roughly three quarters of them singletons. V gene TRBV6-4 combines with J gene TRBJ2-3; no firm D call. The receptor's source is a middle-aged man with glioma. This specimen was PBMCs, taken from a glioma patient whose treatment included an IDH1 peptide vaccine. The CDR3 nucleotides are TGTGCCAGCAGTGAAGGTTTCACAGATACGCAGTATTTT. This codes for CASSEGFTDTQYF.